This T cell receptor (beta chain) was found in a study of a mutant IDH1 vaccine in newly diagnosed glioma. Study-level background: The sex distribution of treated patients was 62.5% male and roughly 38% female, with a mean age of around 40 years. Visit V12 happened at week 35; visit V13 happened at week 47.

Time point given: week 35, safety follow-up. All doses held 300 ug of mutant IDH1 20-mer peptide, with topical imiquimod. Patients came in for eight vaccinations, in weeks 1, 3, 5, 7, 11, 15, 19 and 23. The CDR3 spans 18 residues. Trimming stripped 4 bases from V and 2 bases from J, with 21 bases between. Germline values: CDR1 LGHNA, CDR2 YNFKEQ. General study results and limits: Pseudoprogression looked unconnected to shifts in top peripheral T cell clonotypes.

About this clone itself: Its antigen is not identified.

Sequenced by immunoSEQ multiplex PCR; TCRdb stores in-frame clones only, minus some. The sample shows tens of thousands of clones, approximately 88% of them seen only once. The TCR originated in a man aged 18 to 35 with glioma. The material sequenced was PBMCs, taken from a glioma patient whose treatment included an IDH1 peptide vaccine. J is TRBJ2-4 and V is TRBV4-2, with D maybe TRBD2 (5 bases). CDR3 DNA: TGTGCCAGCAGCCCGGACTTAGGTAGCCTCCCAACCAAAAACATTCAGTACTTC. Translating gives CASSPDLGSLPTKNIQYF.